The 2 T cell receptor beta chains below were found in one sample sequenced in a study of blood T cell repertoires in COVID-19. Generated by immunoSEQ multiplex PCR, the TCRdb table keeps only in-frame clones and is missing some. The data show 200,000 or so clones, around nine tenths seen once. The sample consisted of peripheral blood. The receptors derive from a man in his sixties with acute or convalescent COVID-19.

The V call is TRBV7-3, the J call TRBJ2-5; D is possibly TRBD2 (5 bases). The CDR3 consists of 14 residues. With 4 bases removed from V and 5 bases from J, the gap between germline ends came to 14 bases. Per germline, CDR1 SGHTA and CDR2 FQGTGA. CDR3 sequence: CASSSAAAPETQYF. In nucleotides, the CDR3 is TGTGCCAGCAGCTCGGCAGCGGCACCGGAGACCCAGTACTTC. The entire variable domain, with the rest obtained from reference TRBV7-3 and TRBJ2-5, is as follows: GAGVSQTPSNKVTEKGKYVELRCDPISGHTALYWYRQSLGQGPEFLIYFQGTGAADDSGLPNDRFFAVRPEGSVSTLKIQRTERGDSAVYLCASSSAAAPETQYFGPGTRLLVL.

V usage is TRBV28 and J usage is TRBJ1-2, with a possible D match to TRBD1 (5 bases). The V end was cut by 8 bases, the J end by 0 bases, with 7 bases between. The germline CDR1 and CDR2 sequences are MDHEN and SYDVKM. The CDR3 extends over 12 amino acids. CDR3: CASDRSNYGYTF. The CDR3 coding sequence is TGTGCCAGCGACAGATCTAACTATGGCTACACCTTC.